This T cell receptor (beta chain) was sequenced during a study of T-cell reconstitution after alpha-beta-depleted transplantation in children. The CDR3 covers 13 residues. The germline V gene encodes CDR1 DFQATT and CDR2 SNEGSKA (reference sequence). Unique molecular identifiers tagged the TCRbeta library. From the PCR reads, TCRdb called clonotypes with MiXCR, one entry per CDR3 protein. This table holds about 410,000 distinct CDR3 sequences, around 21% found once. The source material was PBMCs from the stem cell graft donor, sampled from the stem cell graft. The rearrangement uses TRBV20-1 and TRBJ2-3, with TRBD2 matching over 12 bases. The TCR sequence derives from a human donor who donated a stem cell graft to a child with acute myeloid leukemia. The CDR3 reads CRGLAGSTDTQYF. CDR3 nucleotide sequence: TGCAGAGGACTAGCGGGATCCACAGATACGCAGTATTTT.